This TCR beta chain was obtained from a study of Ad26.COV2.S vaccination and SARS-CoV-2 variants. In the study overall: Administration of Ad26.COV2.S was intramuscular, either once or twice 56 days apart.

The protocol was immunoSEQ multiplex PCR, while the TCRdb copy is restricted to in-frame clones and leaves out a portion. This sample yields about 460,000 clones, of which 89% are seen a single time; around 1.6% belongs to the top ten. Trimming pared 0 bases from V and 6 bases from J, leaving 12 bases between. Germline V lookup: CDR1 SGHRS, CDR2 YFSETQ. The length of the CDR3 is 14 residues. As concerns this clone: Its antigen remains unknown.

Study-level results: People who got the vaccine or the placebo had similar non-spike TCR breadth.

The treatment here: roughly 19 received Ad26.COV2.S at low or high dose, single or two shots; roughly 5 received placebo; per-sample allocation not given. The samples date from day 63 after the first vaccine or placebo injection. Sample: peripheral blood, taken in a trial of Ad26.COV2.S vaccine versus placebo. The gene calls are TRBV5-1 and TRBJ1-2; D call uncertain. This TCR was recovered from a person aged 18-65 years who received the Ad26.COV2.S COVID-19 vaccine or a placebo. The CDR3: CASSLGAKGNGYTF. The CDR3 DNA reads as TGCGCCAGCAGCTTGGGAGCCAAAGGGAATGGCTACACCTTC.